A selection of T cell receptor beta chains follows, all from one sample in a study of long-term antiretroviral therapy in people with HIV. Libraries were prepared by immunoSEQ multiplex PCR; TCRdb keeps only in-frame clonotypes and omits some of them. This table has around 31,000 clones, around nine tenths appearing once. This specimen consisted of unsorted PBMCs, obtained 5 years before starting antiretroviral therapy. The receptors stem from a man in his forties or fifties with HIV. CDR3s include the opening cysteine and the closing phenylalanine or tryptophan. The D gene is left open where the match is weak. Size tells how often a clone was seen (once, few, many) or the class of an expanded clone, and some rows leave it out.

clone size,J gene,V gene,D gene,CDR3 DNA,CDR3 protein
.,TRBJ1-2,TRBV7-3,.,TGTGCCAGCAGCCAAGGCGGGGGGGACTATGGCTACACCTTC,CASSQGGGDYGYTF
.,TRBJ2-5,TRBV5-1,.,TGCGCCAGCAGCTTGACGTGGCTCGGACGGCAGTACTTC,CASSLTWLGRQYF
.,TRBJ1-6,TRBV5-6,.,TGTGCCAGCAGCTTTGTACAGAGGGAATCACCCCTCCACTTT,CASSFVQRESPLHF
.,TRBJ2-3,TRBV5-1,TRBD2,TGCGCCAGCAGCCGGCCGACTAGCGGGGGGCGGGGCACAGATACGCAGTATTTT,CASSRPTSGGRGTDTQYF
.,TRBJ1-2,TRBV6-5,.,TGTGCCAGCAGTCCCCGGGATAGCTATGGCTACACCTTC,CASSPRDSYGYTF
.,TRBJ2-5,TRBV5-4,.,TGTGCCAGCAGCTTTGATAGTCAAGAGACCCAGTACTTC,CASSFDSQETQYF
.,TRBJ2-1,TRBV27,TRBD2,TGTGCCAGCAGTTTCGTTCAAGGCGGGAGTTTGTCCTACAATGAGCAGTTCTTC,CASSFVQGGSLSYNEQFF
.,TRBJ1-5,TRBV5-3,.,TGTGCCAGAAGCGGGGTTGGAGGGGATAAGCCCCAGCATTTT,CARSGVGGDKPQHF
.,TRBJ2-1,TRBV10-3,.,TGTGCCATCAGTGAGTTAAGGGCCAATGAGCAGTTCTTC,CAISELRANEQFF
.,TRBJ1-3,TRBV28,.,TGTGCCAGCAGTTTATCAGGAGGGGTTGGAAACACCATATATTTT,CASSLSGGVGNTIYF
.,TRBJ2-7,TRBV6-1,TRBD2,TGTGCCAGCAGTGGCACTAGCGGGGGGGCCTTATTGAGCGAGCAGTACTTC,CASSGTSGGALLSEQYF
.,TRBJ2-1,TRBV7-3,TRBD2,TGTGCCAGCAGCCCACCCGGGAGGAGCTACAATGAGCAGTTCTTC,CASSPPGRSYNEQFF
.,TRBJ2-7,TRBV2,TRBD2,TGTGCCAGCAGTGTGGACAGCGGGGGGATTTACGAGCAGTACTTC,CASSVDSGGIYEQYF
.,TRBJ1-1,TRBV9,.,TGTGCCAGCTCCCTAGTGGGGGGCACTGAAGCTTTCTTT,CASSLVGGTEAFF
.,TRBJ2-7,TRBV21-1,.,TGTGCCAGCAGCAAAGGGACAGGGGCTCGGGAGCAGTACTTC,CASSKGTGAREQYF
.,TRBJ1-2,TRBV2,.,TGTGCCAGCAGTGAAGCCCCGAATCTCGGCTACACCTTC,CASSEAPNLGYTF
few,TRBJ2-7,TRBV4-3,TRBD1,TGCGCCAGCAGCCAAGCCGGGACAGGTTACTACGAGCAGTACTTC,CASSQAGTGYYEQYF
.,TRBJ1-2,TRBV29-1,.,TGCAGCGTTGTCCGGGCCGGCTACGGCTACACCTTC,CSVVRAGYGYTF
.,TRBJ2-2,TRBV7-3,.,TGTGCCAGCAGCACAAACCACGATAGGGGGGCAGCTGGGGAGCTGTTTTTT,CASSTNHDRGAAGELFF
.,TRBJ2-5,TRBV7-9,.,TGTGCCAGCAGCTTAGATCGAGTAGCAGTAGAGACCCAGTACTTC,CASSLDRVAVETQYF
once,TRBJ1-2,TRBV12-5,TRBD1,TGTGCTAGTGGTTTGGCCCAAACAGGGGCGTCTGGCTACACCTTC,CASGLAQTGASGYTF
.,TRBJ1-4,TRBV27,.,TGTGCCAGCAGTTTACGGTTACGGGGATATGCAACTAATGAAAAACTGTTTTTT,CASSLRLRGYATNEKLFF
.,TRBJ1-4,TRBV18,.,TGTGCCAGCTCACGTCTAGGCACTAATGAAAAACTGTTTTTT,CASSRLGTNEKLFF
.,TRBJ2-6,TRBV10-3,.,TGTGCCATCAGTGAGAGCTCTGGGGCCAACGTCCTGACTTTC,CAISESSGANVLTF
.,TRBJ1-5,TRBV7-2,.,TGTGCCAGCAGCGAATGGCCAATAGATAGCAATCAGCCCCAGCATTTT,CASSEWPIDSNQPQHF
.,TRBJ1-5,TRBV5-6,.,TGTGCCAGCAGCTTGAAAAGTTATAGCAATCAGCCCCAGCATTTT,CASSLKSYSNQPQHF
.,TRBJ2-2,TRBV29-1,.,TGCAGCGTTGAAGGGCCCGGGGAGCTGTTTTTT,CSVEGPGELFF
.,TRBJ2-5,TRBV19,.,TGTGCCAGTAGTCGGTACCCACCCTCGGCAGGGACCCAGTACTTC,CASSRYPPSAGTQYF
.,TRBJ1-6,TRBV11-2,.,TGTGCCAGCGCCACGGGGGTTCCCCTTAATTCACCCCTCCACTTT,CASATGVPLNSPLHF
few,TRBJ1-5,TRBV4-1,TRBD1,TGCGCCAGCAGCCAAGACTTCGGCCGTCGATACAGGGGTTTGATTCAGCCCCAGCATTTT,CASSQDFGRRYRGLIQPQHF
.,TRBJ2-7,TRBV10-3,.,TGTGCCATCAGGCAGGGGCTGAAGAACGAGCAGTACTTC,CAIRQGLKNEQYF
.,TRBJ2-5,TRBV5-5,.,TGTGCCAGCAGCTTGGCCCCCAGGGGTGGAGAGACCCAGTACTTC,CASSLAPRGGETQYF
.,TRBJ1-5,TRBV15,.,TGTGCCACCAGCCCACCCCGGGACACTTGGAGACCCCAGCATTTT,CATSPPRDTWRPQHF
.,TRBJ1-2,TRBV6-5,TRBD1,TGTGCCAGCAGAGAGACAGGGGACTATGGCTACACCTTC,CASRETGDYGYTF
.,TRBJ2-3,TRBV7-9,.,TGTGCCAGCAGCCCGTACAGTTCAGATACGCAGTATTTT,CASSPYSSDTQYF
.,TRBJ1-2,TRBV4-3,.,TGCGCCAGCAGCCACGGAGGGGCCCTAGGTAGTGGCTACACCTTC,CASSHGGALGSGYTF
few,TRBJ1-1,TRBV7-9,.,TGTGCCAGCAACCCCTTCTCGGGTGATGGAACCACTGAAGCTTTCTTT,CASNPFSGDGTTEAFF
.,TRBJ2-7,TRBV6-5,TRBD1,TGTGCCAGCAGACCATTCGACAGGGGCGGCTACGAGCAGTACTTC,CASRPFDRGGYEQYF
.,TRBJ2-1,TRBV7-8,TRBD2,TGTGCCAGCAGCATACTCGCCCCCCGGGAGGGATATTACAATGAGCAGTTCTTC,CASSILAPREGYYNEQFF
.,TRBJ2-7,TRBV18,.,TGTGCCAGCTCACCCCAGGGCCCAAACCCGGAGCAGTACTTC,CASSPQGPNPEQYF
.,TRBJ2-7,TRBV10-3,TRBD1,TGTGCCATCAGTGAAAGACAGGGCAACGAGCAGTACTTC,CAISERQGNEQYF
.,TRBJ1-5,TRBV28,.,TGTGCCAGCAGTTCCCATACGGATCAGCCCCAGCATTTT,CASSSHTDQPQHF
once,TRBJ2-5,TRBV9,.,TGTGCCAGCAGCGCCCTGTCGGGGCTTGTAGAGACCCAGTACTTC,CASSALSGLVETQYF
.,TRBJ1-1,TRBV25-1,.,TGTGCCAGCAGTGAATCTTTTATTCAGGGAGAAGCTTTCTTT,CASSESFIQGEAFF
.,TRBJ2-7,TRBV28,.,TGTGCCACCTTCAGTCAGTACTACGAGCAGTACTTC,CATFSQYYEQYF
.,TRBJ2-7,TRBV9,TRBD1,TGTGCCAGCAGCGAGAACAGGGGGGACTACGAGCAGTACTTC,CASSENRGDYEQYF
.,TRBJ2-3,TRBV11-2,TRBD2,TGTGCCAGCAGTTACAGCGGGGTAAGCACAGATACGCAGTATTTT,CASSYSGVSTDTQYF
.,TRBJ1-5,TRBV21-1,.,TGTGCCAGCAGGACGGGACAGCCCCAGCATTTT,CASRTGQPQHF
few,TRBJ1-3,TRBV7-2,.,TGTGCCAGCAGCTCCAAAAACCGGATATATTTT,CASSSKNRIYF
.,TRBJ2-1,TRBV14,.,TGTGCCAGCAGCCAAGTGGATACGCCCAATGAGCAGTTCTTC,CASSQVDTPNEQFF
.,TRBJ2-7,TRBV18,.,TGTGCCAGCTCTCCGACTCGGGTCTACGAGCAGTACTTC,CASSPTRVYEQYF
.,TRBJ2-7,TRBV28,.,TGTGCCAGCAGCTCCCCGGCGCGGACCGGCTCCTACGAGCAGTACTTC,CASSSPARTGSYEQYF
.,TRBJ1-1,TRBV5-1,.,TGCGCCAGCAGCTTATGGAGTTCGAACACTGAAGCTTTCTTT,CASSLWSSNTEAFF
.,TRBJ2-3,TRBV7-9,TRBD1,TGTGCCAGCAGCTACGCGACAGGGTCTGATACGCAGTATTTT,CASSYATGSDTQYF
.,TRBJ1-1,TRBV9,.,TGTGCCAGCAGCGTAGATGGCCGCCTTAGCACTGAAGCTTTCTTT,CASSVDGRLSTEAFF
.,TRBJ2-7,TRBV7-3,TRBD2,TGTGCCAGCAGTTCCACTAGCGGCTCCTACGAGCAGTACTTC,CASSSTSGSYEQYF
.,TRBJ2-2,TRBV9,TRBD2,TGTGCCAGCAGCGTAGAACCTAGCGGGAGGTACGGGTACACCGGGGAGCTGTTTTTT,CASSVEPSGRYGYTGELFF
.,TRBJ2-7,TRBV6-5,TRBD2,TGTGCCAGCGGGCGGGGGGGCTCCTACGAGCAGTACTTC,CASGRGGSYEQYF
.,TRBJ2-3,TRBV5-4,TRBD2,TGTGCCAGCAGCGCAGAGGCGAGCGGGGGCCTCACAGATACGCAGTATTTT,CASSAEASGGLTDTQYF